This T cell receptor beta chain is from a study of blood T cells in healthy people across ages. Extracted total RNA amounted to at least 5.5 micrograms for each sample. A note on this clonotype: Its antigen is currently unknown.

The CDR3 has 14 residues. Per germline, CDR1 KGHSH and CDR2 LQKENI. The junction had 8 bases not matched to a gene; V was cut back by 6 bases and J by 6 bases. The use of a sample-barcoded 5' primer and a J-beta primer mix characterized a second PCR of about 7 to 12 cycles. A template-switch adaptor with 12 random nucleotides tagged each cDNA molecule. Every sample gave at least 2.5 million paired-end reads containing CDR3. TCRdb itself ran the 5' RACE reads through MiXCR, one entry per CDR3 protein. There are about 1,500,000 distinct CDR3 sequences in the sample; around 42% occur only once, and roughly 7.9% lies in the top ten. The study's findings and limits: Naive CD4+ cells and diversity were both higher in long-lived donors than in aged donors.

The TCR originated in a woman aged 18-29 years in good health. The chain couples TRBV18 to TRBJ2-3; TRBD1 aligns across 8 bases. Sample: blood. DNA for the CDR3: TGTGCCAGCTCTCCCGGGACAGGCGGGGATACGCAGTATTTT. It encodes CASSPGTGGDTQYF.